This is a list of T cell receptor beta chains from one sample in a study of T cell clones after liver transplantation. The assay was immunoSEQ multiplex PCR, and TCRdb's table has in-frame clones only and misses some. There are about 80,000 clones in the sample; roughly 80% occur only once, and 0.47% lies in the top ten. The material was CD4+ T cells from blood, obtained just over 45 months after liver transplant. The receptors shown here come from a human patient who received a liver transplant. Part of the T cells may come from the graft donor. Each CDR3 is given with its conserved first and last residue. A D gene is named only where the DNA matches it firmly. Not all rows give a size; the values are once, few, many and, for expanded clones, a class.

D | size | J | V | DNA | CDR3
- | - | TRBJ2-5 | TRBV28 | TGTGCCAGCTTATCCGGGACCCAAGAGACCCAGTACTTC | CASLSGTQETQYF
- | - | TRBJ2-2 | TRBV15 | TGTGCCACCAGCAGAGATCCCAACACCGGGGAGCTGTTTTTT | CATSRDPNTGELFF
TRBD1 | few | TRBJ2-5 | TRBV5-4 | TGTGCCAGCAGCTCTCAGTCACAGGGGAAAGAGACCCAGTACTTC | CASSSQSQGKETQYF
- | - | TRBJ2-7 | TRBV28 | TGTGCCAGCAGTTGGGGTAGCGCGAGAACTTACGAGCAGTACTTC | CASSWGSARTYEQYF
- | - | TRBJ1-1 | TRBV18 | TGTGCCAGCTCACCGGGTCAACAGCATCGTGAAGCTTTCTTT | CASSPGQQHREAFF
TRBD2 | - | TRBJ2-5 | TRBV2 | TGTGCCAGCAGTGGGACTAGCGGGAGAGAGACCCAGTACTTC | CASSGTSGRETQYF
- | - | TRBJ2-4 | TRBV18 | TGTGCCAGCTCACCTAAAAACAACATAGCCAAAAACATTCAGTACTTC | CASSPKNNIAKNIQYF
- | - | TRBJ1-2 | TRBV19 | TGTGCCAGTAGTATAGGCGTGGACTATGGCTACACCTTC | CASSIGVDYGYTF
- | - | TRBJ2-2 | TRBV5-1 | TGCGCCAGCAGCTTGGTGGAGAAGGGGCGTTCCGGGGAGCTGTTTTTT | CASSLVEKGRSGELFF
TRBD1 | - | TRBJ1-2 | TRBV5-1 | TGCGCCAGCAGCGGGTCGGACAGGGGCTATGGCTACACCTTC | CASSGSDRGYGYTF
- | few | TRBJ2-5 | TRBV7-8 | TGTGCCAGCAGCTTAGGCTTACACCAAGAGACCCAGTACTTC | CASSLGLHQETQYF
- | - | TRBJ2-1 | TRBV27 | TGTGCCAGCAGATTAGAGAAAAACTCCTACAATGAGCAGTTCTTC | CASRLEKNSYNEQFF
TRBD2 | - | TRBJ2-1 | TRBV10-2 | TGCGCCAGCAATGGACTAGCGGGAGGTTCCTGGGGCAATGAGCAGTTCTTC | CASNGLAGGSWGNEQFF
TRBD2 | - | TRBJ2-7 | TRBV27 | TGTGCCAGCAGAAAGCAGGCGGGAGGGCCCCACGAGCAGTACTTC | CASRKQAGGPHEQYF
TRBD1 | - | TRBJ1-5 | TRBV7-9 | TGTGCCAGCAGCCCTCTTCGGACAGGGAGCAATCAGCCCCAGCATTTT | CASSPLRTGSNQPQHF
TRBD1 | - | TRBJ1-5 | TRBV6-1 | TGTGCCAGCAGTTTAACAGGGGTTCAGCCCCAGCATTTT | CASSLTGVQPQHF
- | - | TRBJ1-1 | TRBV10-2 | TGCGCCAGCAGTGAGGGAGGCACTGAAGCTTTCTTT | CASSEGGTEAFF
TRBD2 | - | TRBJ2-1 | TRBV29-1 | TGCAGCGTCGGAACGCTACTAGCGGGAGGGCTCTACAATGAGCAGTTCTTC | CSVGTLLAGGLYNEQFF
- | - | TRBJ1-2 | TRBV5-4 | TGTGCCAGCAGCTTGTCCCAGGCGTTACTCTATGGCTACACCTTC | CASSLSQALLYGYTF
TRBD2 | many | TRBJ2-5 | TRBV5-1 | TGCGCCAGCAGCTTGGGTTGGCTAGCGGGAGGTGAGGTGGAGACCCAGTACTTC | CASSLGWLAGGEVETQYF
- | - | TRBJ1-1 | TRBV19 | TGTGCCAGTAGCCTAAATTCAGGGTACACTGAAGCTTTCTTT | CASSLNSGYTEAFF
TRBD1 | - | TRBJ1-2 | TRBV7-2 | TGTGCCAGCAGCCGGACAGGGGGCCTGTACTATGGCTACACCTTC | CASSRTGGLYYGYTF
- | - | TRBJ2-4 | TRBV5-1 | TGCGCCAGCAGCTTCGGTAGTGGAAACATTCAGTACTTC | CASSFGSGNIQYF
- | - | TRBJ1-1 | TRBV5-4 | TGTGCCAGCTACCATGGAGGGGCCGGGAACACTGAAGCTTTCTTT | CASYHGGAGNTEAFF
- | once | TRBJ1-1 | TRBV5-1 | TGCGCCAGCAGCAGGGGGACGGCGAACACTGAAGCTTTCTTT | CASSRGTANTEAFF
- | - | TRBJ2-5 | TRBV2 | TGTGCCAGCAATAGCGTCTCGAAAGAGACCCAGTACTTC | CASNSVSKETQYF
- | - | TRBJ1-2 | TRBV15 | TGTGCCACCAGCAGCAAAGGAGGGAACGACCCCTATGGCTACACCTTC | CATSSKGGNDPYGYTF
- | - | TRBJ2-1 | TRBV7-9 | TGTGCCAGCAGCCGGTCGACTCTCTACAATGAGCAGTTCTTC | CASSRSTLYNEQFF
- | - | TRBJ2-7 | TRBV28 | TGTGCCAGCACCAAAGAGGACAGCCTATTGCAGTACTTC | CASTKEDSLLQYF
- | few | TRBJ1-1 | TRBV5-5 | TGTGCCAGCAGCTTGGCGGGGCAGGGCGCGGGTGAAGCTTTCTTT | CASSLAGQGAGEAFF
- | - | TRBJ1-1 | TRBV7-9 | TGTGCCAGCAACCGGGTAGGCATCACTGAAGCTTTCTTT | CASNRVGITEAFF
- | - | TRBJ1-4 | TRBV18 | TGTGCCAGCTCACCAGGTCTTAATGAAAAACTGTTTTTT | CASSPGLNEKLFF
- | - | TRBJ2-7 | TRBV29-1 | TGCAGCGTTGACGAGCAAGGGACCTACGAGCAGTACTTC | CSVDEQGTYEQYF
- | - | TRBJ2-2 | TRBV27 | TGTGCCAGCAGTTCGCACTACACCGGGGAGCTGTTTTTT | CASSSHYTGELFF
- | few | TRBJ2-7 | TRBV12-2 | TGTGCAAGTCGCTTACCAGACAGGGTCTCCGTCCACGAGCAGTACTTC | CASRLPDRVSVHEQYF
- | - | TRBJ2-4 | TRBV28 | TGTGCCAGCAGTCCGGGACCAAGTAACATTCAGTACTTC | CASSPGPSNIQYF
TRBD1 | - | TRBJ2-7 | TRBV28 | TGTGCCAGCAGTTTCCAGGGGGCAAGGGAGCAGTACTTC | CASSFQGAREQYF
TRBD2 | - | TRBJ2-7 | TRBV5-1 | TGCGCCAGCAGCTTTGAGAGCGGGAGGTCCCTGGAGCAGTACTTC | CASSFESGRSLEQYF
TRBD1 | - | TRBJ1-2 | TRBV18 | TGTGCCAGCTCACCCGGGACAGGAAGCTATGGCTACACCTTC | CASSPGTGSYGYTF
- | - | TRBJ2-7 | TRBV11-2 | TGTGCCAGCAGCGCCGGACTGTCGGAAAGACACTACGAGCAGTACTTC | CASSAGLSERHYEQYF
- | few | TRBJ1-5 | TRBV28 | TGTGCCAGCAGTCCCGTAAGCGGGGACACGGGTCAGCCCCAGCATTTT | CASSPVSGDTGQPQHF